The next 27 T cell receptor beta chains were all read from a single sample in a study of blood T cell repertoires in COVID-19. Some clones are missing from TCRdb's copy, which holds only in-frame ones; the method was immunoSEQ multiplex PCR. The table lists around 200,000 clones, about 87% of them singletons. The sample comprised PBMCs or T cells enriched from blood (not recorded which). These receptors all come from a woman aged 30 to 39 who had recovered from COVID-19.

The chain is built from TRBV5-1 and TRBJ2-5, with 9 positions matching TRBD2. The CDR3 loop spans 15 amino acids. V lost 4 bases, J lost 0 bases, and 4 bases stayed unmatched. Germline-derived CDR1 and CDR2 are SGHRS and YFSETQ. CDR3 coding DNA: TGCGCCAGCAGCAGCGGGGGGCTCAACCAAGAGACCCAGTACTTC. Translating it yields CASSSGGLNQETQYF.

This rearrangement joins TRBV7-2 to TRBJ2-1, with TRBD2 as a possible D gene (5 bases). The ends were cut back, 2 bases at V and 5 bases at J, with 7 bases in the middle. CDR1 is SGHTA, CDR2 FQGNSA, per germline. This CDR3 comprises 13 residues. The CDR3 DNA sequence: TGTGCCAGCAGCTTACAGCGGAACAATGAGCAGTTCTTC. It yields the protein CASSLQRNNEQFF.

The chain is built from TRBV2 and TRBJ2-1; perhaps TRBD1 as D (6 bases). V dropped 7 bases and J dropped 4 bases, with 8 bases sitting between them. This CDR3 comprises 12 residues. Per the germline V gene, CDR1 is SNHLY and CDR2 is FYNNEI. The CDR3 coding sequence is TGTGCCAGCACCAGGGGTTACAATGAGCAGTTCTTC. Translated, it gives CASTRGYNEQFF.

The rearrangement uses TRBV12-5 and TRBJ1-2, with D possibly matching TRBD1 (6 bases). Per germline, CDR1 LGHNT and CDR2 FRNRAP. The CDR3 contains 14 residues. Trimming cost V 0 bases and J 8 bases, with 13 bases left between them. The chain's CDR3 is CASGLVDRSWGYTF. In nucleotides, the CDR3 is TGTGCTAGTGGTTTGGTAGACAGGTCGTGGGGCTACACCTTC. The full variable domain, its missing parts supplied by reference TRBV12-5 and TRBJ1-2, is DARVTQTPRHKVTEMGQEVTMRCQPILGHNTVFWYRQTMMQGLELLAYFRNRAPLDDSGMPKDRFSAEMPDATLATLKIQPSEPRDSAVYFCASGLVDRSWGYTFGSGTRLTVV.

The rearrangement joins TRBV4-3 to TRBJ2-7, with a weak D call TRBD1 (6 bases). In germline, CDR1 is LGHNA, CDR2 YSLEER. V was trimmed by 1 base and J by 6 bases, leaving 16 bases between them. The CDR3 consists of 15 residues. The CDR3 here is CASSQVRTDKPEQYF. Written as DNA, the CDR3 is TGCGCCAGCAGCCAAGTTCGGACAGACAAACCCGAGCAGTACTTC.

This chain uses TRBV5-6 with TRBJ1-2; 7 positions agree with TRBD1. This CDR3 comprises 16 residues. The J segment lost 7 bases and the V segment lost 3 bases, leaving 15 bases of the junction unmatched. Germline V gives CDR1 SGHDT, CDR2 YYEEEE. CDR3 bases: TGTGCCAGCAGCTCCAACTTAGGACAGGCAGGGGGTGGCTACACCTTC. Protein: CASSSNLGQAGGGYTF. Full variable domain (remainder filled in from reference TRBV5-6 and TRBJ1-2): DAGVTQSPTHLIKTRGQQVTLRCSPKSGHDTVSWYQQALGQGPQFIFQYYEEEERQRGNFPDRFSGHQFPNYSSELNVNALLLGDSALYLCASSSNLGQAGGGYTFGSGTRLTVV.

The CDR3 DNA reads as TGTGCCAGCAGCCCGGGACAGCTCTATGGCTACACCTTC. Translated, it gives CASSPGQLYGYTF. The V call is TRBV2, the J call TRBJ1-2; TRBD1 matches at 7 bases. The germline V gene encodes CDR1 SNHLY and CDR2 FYNNEI. J lost 4 bases, V lost 6 bases, and 5 bases had no gene match. The CDR3 contains 13 residues.

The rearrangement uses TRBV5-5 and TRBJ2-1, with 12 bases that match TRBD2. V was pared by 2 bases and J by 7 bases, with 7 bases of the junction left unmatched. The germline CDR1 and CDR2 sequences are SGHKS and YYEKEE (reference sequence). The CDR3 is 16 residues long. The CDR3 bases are TGTGCCAGCAGCTTCGTTCTGCTAGCGGGGGGGAATGAGCAGTTCTTC. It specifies CASSFVLLAGGNEQFF.

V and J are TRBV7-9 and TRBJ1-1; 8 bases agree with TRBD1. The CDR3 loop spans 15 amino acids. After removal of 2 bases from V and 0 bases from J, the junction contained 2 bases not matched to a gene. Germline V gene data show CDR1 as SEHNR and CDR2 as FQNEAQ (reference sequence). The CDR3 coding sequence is TGTGCCAGCAGCTTACGGGACAGGTTGAACACTGAAGCTTTCTTT. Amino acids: CASSLRDRLNTEAFF.

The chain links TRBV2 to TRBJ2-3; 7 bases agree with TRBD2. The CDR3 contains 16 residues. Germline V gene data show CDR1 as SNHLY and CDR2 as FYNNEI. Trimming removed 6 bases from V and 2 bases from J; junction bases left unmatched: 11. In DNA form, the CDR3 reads TGTGCCAGCAGAAGCGTCCGAGCGGGAACCACAGATACGCAGTATTTT. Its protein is CASRSVRAGTTDTQYF.

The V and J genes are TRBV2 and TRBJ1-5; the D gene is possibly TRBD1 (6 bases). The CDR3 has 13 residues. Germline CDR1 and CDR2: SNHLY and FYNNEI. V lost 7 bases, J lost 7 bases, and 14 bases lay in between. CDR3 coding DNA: TGTGCCAGCACTGTTGCAGGGGAGCAGCCCCAGCATTTT. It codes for CASTVAGEQPQHF.

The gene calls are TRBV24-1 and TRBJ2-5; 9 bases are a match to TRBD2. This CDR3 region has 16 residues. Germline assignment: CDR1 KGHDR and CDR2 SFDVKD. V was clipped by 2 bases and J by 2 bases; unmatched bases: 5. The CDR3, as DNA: TGTGCCACCAGTGATTCAGTGGCGGGGGGGCAAGAGACCCAGTACTTC. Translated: CATSDSVAGGQETQYF.

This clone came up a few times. In nucleotides, the CDR3 is TGTGCCAGTAGTATCGACAGGACTAACTATGGCTACACCTTC. Translation gives CASSIDRTNYGYTF. J is TRBJ1-2 and V is TRBV19; a possible D gene is TRBD1 (6 bases). Germline V CDR1 and CDR2: LNHDA, SQIVND (reference sequence). V was shortened by 3 bases and J by 0 bases, with 8 bases between the two germline ends. CDR3 length equals 14 residues.

CDR3 amino acids: CASSPSGGIDTQYF. The CDR3 nucleotides read TGTGCCAGCAGCCCTAGCGGGGGAATAGATACGCAGTATTTT. The chain carries TRBV9 and TRBJ2-3, with 10 bases matching TRBD2. Looked up from germline, CDR1 is SGDLS and CDR2 is YYNGEE. V shed 4 bases, J shed 5 bases, and the junction held 4 bases outside the gene matches. There are 14 residues in the CDR3.

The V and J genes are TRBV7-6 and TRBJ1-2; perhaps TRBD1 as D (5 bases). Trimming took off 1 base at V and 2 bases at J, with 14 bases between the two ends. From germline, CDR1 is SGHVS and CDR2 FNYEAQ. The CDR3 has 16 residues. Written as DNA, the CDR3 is TGTGCCAGCAGCTTAGGTTTGGAGGGGTTAAACTATGGCTACACCTTC. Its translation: CASSLGLEGLNYGYTF.

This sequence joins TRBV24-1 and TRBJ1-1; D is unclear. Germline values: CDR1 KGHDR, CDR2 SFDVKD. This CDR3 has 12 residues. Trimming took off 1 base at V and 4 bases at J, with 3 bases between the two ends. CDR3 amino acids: CATSDFSTEAFF. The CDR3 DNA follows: TGTGCCACCAGTGATTTTAGCACTGAAGCTTTCTTT.

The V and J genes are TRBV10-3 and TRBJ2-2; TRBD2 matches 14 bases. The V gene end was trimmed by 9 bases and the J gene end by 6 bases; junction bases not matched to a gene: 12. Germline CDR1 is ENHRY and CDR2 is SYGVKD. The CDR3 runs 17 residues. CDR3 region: CAIRTSGGPGRAGELFF. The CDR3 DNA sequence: TGTGCCATAAGGACTAGCGGGGGGCCCGGACGGGCCGGGGAGCTGTTTTTT.

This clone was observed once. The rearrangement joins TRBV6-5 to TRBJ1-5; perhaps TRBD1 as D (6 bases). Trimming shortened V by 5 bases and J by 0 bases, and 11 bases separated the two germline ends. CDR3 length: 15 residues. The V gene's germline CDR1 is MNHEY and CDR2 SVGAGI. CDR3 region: CASSLGQNSNQPQHF. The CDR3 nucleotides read TGTGCCAGCAGTCTGGGACAAAATAGCAATCAGCCCCAGCATTTT.

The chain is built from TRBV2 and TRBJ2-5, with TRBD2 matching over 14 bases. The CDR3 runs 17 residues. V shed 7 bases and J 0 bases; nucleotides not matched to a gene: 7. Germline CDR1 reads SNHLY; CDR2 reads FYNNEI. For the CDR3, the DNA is TGTGCCAGCAACAACGGACTAGCGGGGGGCTACCAAGAGACCCAGTACTTC. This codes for CASNNGLAGGYQETQYF.

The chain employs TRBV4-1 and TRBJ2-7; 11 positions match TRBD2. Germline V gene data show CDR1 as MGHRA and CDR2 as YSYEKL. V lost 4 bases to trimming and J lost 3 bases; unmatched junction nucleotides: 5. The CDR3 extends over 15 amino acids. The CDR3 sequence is CASSLTGTSGYEQYF. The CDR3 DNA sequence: TGCGCCAGCAGCCTCACCGGGACTAGCGGCTACGAGCAGTACTTC.

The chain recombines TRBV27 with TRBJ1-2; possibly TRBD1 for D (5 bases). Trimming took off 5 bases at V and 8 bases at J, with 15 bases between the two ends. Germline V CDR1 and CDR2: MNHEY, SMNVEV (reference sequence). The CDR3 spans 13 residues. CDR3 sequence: CASSQRQLRGYTF. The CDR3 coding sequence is TGTGCCAGCAGTCAACGACAGCTTCGAGGCTACACCTTC.

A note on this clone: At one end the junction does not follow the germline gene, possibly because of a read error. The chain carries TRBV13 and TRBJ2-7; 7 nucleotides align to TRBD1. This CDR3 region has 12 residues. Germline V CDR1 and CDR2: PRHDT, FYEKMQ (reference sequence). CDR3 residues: CASSLPGTEKLF. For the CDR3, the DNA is TGTGCCAGCAGCTTACCGGGGACAGAAAAACTCTTC.

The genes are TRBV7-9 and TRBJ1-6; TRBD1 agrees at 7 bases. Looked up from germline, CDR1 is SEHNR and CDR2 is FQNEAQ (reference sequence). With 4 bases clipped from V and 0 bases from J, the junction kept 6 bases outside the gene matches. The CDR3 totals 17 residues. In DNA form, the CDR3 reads TGTGCCAGCAGCTCCGGGACAGTGAGCTCCTATAATTCACCCCTCCACTTT. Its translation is CASSSGTVSSYNSPLHF.

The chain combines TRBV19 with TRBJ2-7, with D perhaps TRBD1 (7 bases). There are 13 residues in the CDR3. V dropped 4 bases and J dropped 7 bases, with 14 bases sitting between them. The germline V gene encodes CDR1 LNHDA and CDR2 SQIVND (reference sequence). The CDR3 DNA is TGTGCCAGTAGTACCACCAGGGGGGAGGAGCAGTACTTC. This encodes CASSTTRGEEQYF. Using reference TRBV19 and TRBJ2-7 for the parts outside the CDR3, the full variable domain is DGGITQSPKYLFRKEGQNVTLSCEQNLNHDAMYWYRQDPGQGLRLIYYSQIVNDFQKGDIAEGYSVSREKKESFPLTVTSAQKNPTAFYLCASSTTRGEEQYFGPGTRLTVT.

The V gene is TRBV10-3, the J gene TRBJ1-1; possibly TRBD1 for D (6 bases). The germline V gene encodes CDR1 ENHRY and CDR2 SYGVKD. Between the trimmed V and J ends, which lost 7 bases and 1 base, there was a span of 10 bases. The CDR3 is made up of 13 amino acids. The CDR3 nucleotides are TGTGCCATCACCTCGACAGGGAACACTGAAGCTTTCTTT. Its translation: CAITSTGNTEAFF.

The CDR3: CASSLGGTGAINYGYTF. The CDR3 DNA reads TGTGCCAGCAGCTTAGGGGGAACAGGGGCGATCAACTATGGCTACACCTTC. The chain is built from TRBV7-2 and TRBJ1-2, with TRBD1 matching 7 bases. Germline V gene data show CDR1 as SGHTA and CDR2 as FQGNSA. J lost 2 bases, V lost 1 base, and 10 bases had no gene match. The CDR3 runs to 17 residues.

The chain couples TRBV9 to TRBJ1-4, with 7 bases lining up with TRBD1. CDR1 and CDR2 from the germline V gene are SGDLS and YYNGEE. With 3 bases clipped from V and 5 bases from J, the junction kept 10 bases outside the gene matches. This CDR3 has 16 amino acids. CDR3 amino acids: CASSGQMDRRNEKLFF. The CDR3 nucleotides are TGTGCCAGCAGCGGCCAGATGGACAGGAGGAATGAAAAACTGTTTTTT.